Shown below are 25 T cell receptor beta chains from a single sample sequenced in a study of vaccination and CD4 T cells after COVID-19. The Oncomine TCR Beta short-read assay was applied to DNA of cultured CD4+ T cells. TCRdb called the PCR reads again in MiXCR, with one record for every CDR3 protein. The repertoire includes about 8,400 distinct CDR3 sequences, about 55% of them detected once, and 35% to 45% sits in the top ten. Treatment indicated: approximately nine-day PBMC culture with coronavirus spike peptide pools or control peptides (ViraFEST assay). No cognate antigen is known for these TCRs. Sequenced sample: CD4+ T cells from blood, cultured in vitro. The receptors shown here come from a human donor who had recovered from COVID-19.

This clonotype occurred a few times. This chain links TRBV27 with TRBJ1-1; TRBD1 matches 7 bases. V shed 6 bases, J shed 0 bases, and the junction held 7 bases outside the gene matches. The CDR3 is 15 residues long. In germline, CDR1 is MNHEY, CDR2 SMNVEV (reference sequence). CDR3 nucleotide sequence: TGTGCCAGCAGACGTGGACAGGTAATGAACACTGAAGCTTTCTTT. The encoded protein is CASRRGQVMNTEAFF.

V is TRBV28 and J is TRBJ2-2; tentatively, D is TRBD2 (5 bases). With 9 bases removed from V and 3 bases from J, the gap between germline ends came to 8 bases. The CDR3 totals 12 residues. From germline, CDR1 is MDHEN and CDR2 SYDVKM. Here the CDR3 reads CASLRDTGELFF. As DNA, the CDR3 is TGTGCCAGTTTGAGGGACACCGGGGAGCTGTTTTTT.

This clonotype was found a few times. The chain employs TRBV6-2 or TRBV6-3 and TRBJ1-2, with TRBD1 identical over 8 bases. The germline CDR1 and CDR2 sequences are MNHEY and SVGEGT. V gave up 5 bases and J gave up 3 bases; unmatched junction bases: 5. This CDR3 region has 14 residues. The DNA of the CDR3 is TGTGCCAGCAGTCCCAGGGGGCCGGACTATGGCTACACCTTC. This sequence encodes CASSPRGPDYGYTF.

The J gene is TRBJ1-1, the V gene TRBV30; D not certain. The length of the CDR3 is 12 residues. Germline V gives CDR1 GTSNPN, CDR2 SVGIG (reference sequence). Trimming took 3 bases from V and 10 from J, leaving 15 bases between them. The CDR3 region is CAWRKRGTLAFF. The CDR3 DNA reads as TGTGCCTGGAGGAAGAGAGGCACTTTAGCTTTCTTT.

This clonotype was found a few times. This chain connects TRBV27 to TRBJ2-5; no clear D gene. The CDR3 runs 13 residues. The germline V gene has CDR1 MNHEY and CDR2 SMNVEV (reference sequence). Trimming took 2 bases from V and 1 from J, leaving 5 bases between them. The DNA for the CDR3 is TGTGCCAGCAGTTTAGTATCCCAAGAGACCCAGTACTTC. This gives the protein CASSLVSQETQYF.

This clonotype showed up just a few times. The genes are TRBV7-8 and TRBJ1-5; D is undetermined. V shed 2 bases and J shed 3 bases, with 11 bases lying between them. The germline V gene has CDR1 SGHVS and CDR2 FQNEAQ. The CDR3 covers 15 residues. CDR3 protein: CASSLYTTDNQPQHF. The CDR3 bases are TGTGCCAGCAGCTTATACACGACCGACAATCAGCCCCAGCATTTT.

The CDR3 DNA follows: TGTGCCATCAGACCGACAGAAAGAACTGAAGCTTTCTTT. Encoded protein: CAIRPTERTEAFF. The chain joins TRBV10-3 to TRBJ1-1; maybe TRBD1 (5 bases). Trimming took off 6 bases at V and 5 bases at J, with 13 bases between the two ends. The CDR3 length is 13 residues. Germline V lookup: CDR1 ENHRY, CDR2 SYGVKD.

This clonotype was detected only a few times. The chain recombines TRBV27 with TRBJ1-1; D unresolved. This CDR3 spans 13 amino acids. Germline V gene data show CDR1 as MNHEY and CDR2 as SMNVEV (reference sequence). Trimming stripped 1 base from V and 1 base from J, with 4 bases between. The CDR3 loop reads CASSLFRNTEAFF. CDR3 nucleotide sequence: TGTGCCAGCAGTTTATTCCGGAACACTGAAGCTTTCTTT.

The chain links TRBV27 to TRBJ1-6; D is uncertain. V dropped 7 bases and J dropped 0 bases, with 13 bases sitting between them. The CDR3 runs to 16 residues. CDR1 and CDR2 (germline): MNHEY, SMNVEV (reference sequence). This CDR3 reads CASTFSGSSYNSPLHF. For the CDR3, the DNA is TGTGCCAGCACTTTTAGCGGGAGCTCCTATAATTCACCCCTCCACTTT.

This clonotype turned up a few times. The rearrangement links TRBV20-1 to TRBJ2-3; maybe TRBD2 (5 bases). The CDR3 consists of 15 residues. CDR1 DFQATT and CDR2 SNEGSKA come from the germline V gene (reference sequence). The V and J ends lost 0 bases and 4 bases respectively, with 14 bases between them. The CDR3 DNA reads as TGCAGTGCTAGAGAGCGAGGGAGTGCCTCAGATACGCAGTATTTT. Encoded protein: CSARERGSASDTQYF.

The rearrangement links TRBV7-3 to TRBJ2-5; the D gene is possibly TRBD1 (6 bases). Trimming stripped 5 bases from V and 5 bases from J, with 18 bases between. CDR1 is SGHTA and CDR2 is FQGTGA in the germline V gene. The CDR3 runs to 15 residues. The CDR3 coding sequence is TGTGCCAGCAGCCCCGGCAGGGGCGTAGTGGAGACCCAGTACTTC. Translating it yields CASSPGRGVVETQYF.

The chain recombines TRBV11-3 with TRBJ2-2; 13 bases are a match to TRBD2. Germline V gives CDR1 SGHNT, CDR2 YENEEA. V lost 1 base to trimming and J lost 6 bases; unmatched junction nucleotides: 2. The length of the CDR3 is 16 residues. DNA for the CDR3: TGTGCCAGCAGCTTAGGACTAGCGGGGGGTGCCGGGGAGCTGTTTTTT. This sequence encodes CASSLGLAGGAGELFF.

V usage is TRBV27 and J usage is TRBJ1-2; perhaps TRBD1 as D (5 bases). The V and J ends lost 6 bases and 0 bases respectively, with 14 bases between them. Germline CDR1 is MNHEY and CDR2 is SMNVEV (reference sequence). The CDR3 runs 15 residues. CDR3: CASSYQGTTNYGYTF. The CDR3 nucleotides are TGTGCCAGCAGCTATCAAGGGACCACTAACTATGGCTACACCTTC.

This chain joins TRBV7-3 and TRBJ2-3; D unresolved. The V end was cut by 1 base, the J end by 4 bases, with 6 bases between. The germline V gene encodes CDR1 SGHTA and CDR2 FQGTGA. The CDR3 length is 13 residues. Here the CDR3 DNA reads TGTGCCAGCAGCTTAAGTCGCCCAGATACGCAGTATTTT. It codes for CASSLSRPDTQYF.

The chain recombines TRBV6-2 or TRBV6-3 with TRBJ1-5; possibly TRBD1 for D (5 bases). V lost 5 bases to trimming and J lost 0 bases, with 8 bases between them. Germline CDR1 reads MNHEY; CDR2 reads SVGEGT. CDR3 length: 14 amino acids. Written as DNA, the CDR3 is TGTGCCAGCAGTCCAGGGATTAGCAATCAGCCCCAGCATTTT. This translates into CASSPGISNQPQHF.

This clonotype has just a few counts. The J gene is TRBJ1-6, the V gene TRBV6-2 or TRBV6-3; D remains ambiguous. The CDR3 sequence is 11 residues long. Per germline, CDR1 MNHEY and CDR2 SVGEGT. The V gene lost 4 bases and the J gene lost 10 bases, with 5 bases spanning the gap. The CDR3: CASSSSSPLHF. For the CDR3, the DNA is TGTGCCAGCAGTTCTTCATCACCCCTCCACTTT.

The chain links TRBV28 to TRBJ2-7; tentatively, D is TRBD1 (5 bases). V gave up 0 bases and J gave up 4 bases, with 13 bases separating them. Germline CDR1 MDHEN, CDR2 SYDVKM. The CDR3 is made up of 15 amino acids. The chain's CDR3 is CASSLWSRGKYEQYF. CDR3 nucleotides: TGTGCCAGCAGTTTATGGTCTAGGGGAAAATACGAGCAGTACTTC. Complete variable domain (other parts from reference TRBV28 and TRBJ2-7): DVKVTQSSRYLVKRTGEKVFLECVQDMDHENMFWYRQDPGLGLRLIYFSYDVKMKEKGDIPEGYSVSREKKERFSLILESASTNQTSMYLCASSLWSRGKYEQYFGPGTRLTVT.

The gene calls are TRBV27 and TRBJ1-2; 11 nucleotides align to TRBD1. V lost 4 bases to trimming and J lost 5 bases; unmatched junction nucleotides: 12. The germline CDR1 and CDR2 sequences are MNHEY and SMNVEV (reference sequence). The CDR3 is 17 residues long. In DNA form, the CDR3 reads TGTGCCAGCAGTTCCAGGACAGGGGGCGGCGGTGGTTATGGCTACACCTTC. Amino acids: CASSSRTGGGGGYGYTF.

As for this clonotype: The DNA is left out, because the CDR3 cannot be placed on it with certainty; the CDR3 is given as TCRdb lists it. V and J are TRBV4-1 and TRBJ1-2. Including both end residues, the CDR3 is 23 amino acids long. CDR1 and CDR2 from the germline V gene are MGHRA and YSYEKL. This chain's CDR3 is CASSQTSVYFCAIVRGANYGYTF.

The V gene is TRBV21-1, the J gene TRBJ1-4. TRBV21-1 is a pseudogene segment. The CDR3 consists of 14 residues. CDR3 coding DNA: TGTGCCAGCAGTGACACTGCAACTAATGAAAAACTGTTTTTT. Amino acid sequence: CASSDTATNEKLFF.

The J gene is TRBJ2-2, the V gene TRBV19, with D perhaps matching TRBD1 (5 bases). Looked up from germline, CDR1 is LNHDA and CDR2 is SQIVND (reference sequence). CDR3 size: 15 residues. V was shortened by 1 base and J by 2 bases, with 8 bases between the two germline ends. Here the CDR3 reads CASSIGGTNTGELFF. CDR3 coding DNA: TGTGCCAGTAGTATAGGGGGCACCAACACCGGGGAGCTGTTTTTT.

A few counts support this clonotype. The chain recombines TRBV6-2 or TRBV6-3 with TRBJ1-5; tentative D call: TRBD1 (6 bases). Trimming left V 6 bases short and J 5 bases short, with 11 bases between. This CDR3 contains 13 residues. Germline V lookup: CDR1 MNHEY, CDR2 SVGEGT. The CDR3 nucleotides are TGTGCCAGCAGCCCCGGGGGGCATCAGCCCCAGCATTTT. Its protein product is CASSPGGHQPQHF.

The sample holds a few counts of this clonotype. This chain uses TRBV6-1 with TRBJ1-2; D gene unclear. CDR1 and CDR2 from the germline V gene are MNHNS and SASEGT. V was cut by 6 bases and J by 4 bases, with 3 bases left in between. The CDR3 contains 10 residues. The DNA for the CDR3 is TGTGCCAGCAGCCTCTATGGCTACACCTTC. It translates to CASSLYGYTF.

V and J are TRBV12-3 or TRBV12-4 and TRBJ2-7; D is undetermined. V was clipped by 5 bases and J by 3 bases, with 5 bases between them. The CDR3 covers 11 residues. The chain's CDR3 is CASSTDYEQYF. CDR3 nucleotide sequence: TGTGCCAGCAGTACAGACTACGAGCAGTACTTC.

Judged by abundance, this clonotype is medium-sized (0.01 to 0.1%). CDR3 nucleotides: TGTGCCAGCAGCTTAGGTCAGGGGGGCCGCTCCTACGAGCAGTACTTC. As protein: CASSLGQGGRSYEQYF. The V call is TRBV7-6, the J call TRBJ2-7; tentative D call: TRBD1 (7 bases). CDR1 is SGHVS, CDR2 FNYEAQ, per germline. The CDR3 length is 16 residues. Trimming took 1 base from V and 0 from J, leaving 13 bases between them.